The text below deals with one TCR beta chain. These data originate in a study of blood T cell repertoires in COVID-19. Study-level background: Nucleic acid was either cDNA or gDNA, and it came from T cells, B-cell-depleted T cells, or PBMCs.

Sequenced by immunoSEQ multiplex PCR; TCRdb stores in-frame clones only, minus some. The sample records a few hundred thousand clones, about 90% being singletons. The CDR3 totals 15 residues. Germline assignment: CDR1 SGHRS and CDR2 YFSETQ. V gave up 5 bases and J gave up 0 bases, with 14 bases separating them. The rearrangement joins TRBV5-1 to TRBJ1-1; weak D call: TRBD1 (5 bases). The source is a person aged 18 to 35 with COVID-19, enrolled during active disease. Sequencing was performed on peripheral blood. The CDR3 region is CASRYVGAVNTEAFF. The CDR3 DNA is TGCGCCAGCAGGTATGTAGGGGCGGTGAACACTGAAGCTTTCTTT. The whole variable domain, remainder taken from reference TRBV5-1 and TRBJ1-1, is KAGVTQTPRYLIKTRGQQVTLSCSPISGHRSVSWYQQTPGQGLQFLFEYFSETQRNKGNFPGRFSGRQFSNSRSEMNVSTLELGDSALYLCASRYVGAVNTEAFFGQGTRLTVV.